These 30 T cell receptor beta chains were sequenced from one sample in a study of patients and donors after allogeneic stem cell transplantation (dated by TCRdb to 2019 to 2021). Library generation was performed with RT-PCR. TCRdb records NextSeq 550 as the sequencer. The public reads were run again by TCRdb, first through fastp at Q25 and then through MiXCR, and only productive beta chains were kept. A single entry per CDR3 protein holds the most common genes and DNA from its merged rows. Within this sample are some 880,000 distinct CDR3 sequences, with approximately 18% of them counted one time only. In total, the top ten clones hold 5% to 6.5% of the sample. Sequenced sample: blood, either unsorted or a sorted T cell fraction (not recorded which). The receptors originated from a human donor who was either an allogeneic HSCT recipient or a stem cell or donor lymphocyte infusion donor (not recorded which). It is not recorded whose cells these are; they may come from a transplant donor.

CDR3 loop: CASSHAGEINNEQFF. The CDR3 bases are TGCGCCAGCAGCCACGCGGGGGAGATAAACAATGAGCAGTTCTTC. The chain links TRBV4-3 to TRBJ2-1; the match to TRBD2 covers 7 bases. The CDR3 totals 15 residues. CDR1 and CDR2 (germline): LGHNA, YSLEER. J was trimmed by 5 bases and V by 3 bases; bases with no gene match: 7.

This rearrangement joins TRBV7-3 to TRBJ2-1; 8 nucleotides line up with TRBD1. The J segment lost 7 bases and the V segment lost 5 bases, leaving 7 bases of the junction unmatched. The CDR3 contains 14 residues. Germline-derived CDR1 and CDR2 are SGHTA and FQGTGA. The CDR3 DNA reads TGTGCCAGCAGCCCAATGGACAGGGCTAATGAGCAGTTCTTC. It is translated as CASSPMDRANEQFF.

The table lists this clonotype with a few counts. The genes are TRBV4-1 and TRBJ2-7; the D gene is possibly TRBD1 (6 bases). Germline loops: CDR1 MGHRA, CDR2 YSYEKL. CDR3 size: 13 residues. Trimming cost V 6 bases and J 5 bases, with 14 bases left between them. The CDR3 DNA is TGCGCCAGCAGTCTTGACAGGAACCACGAGCAGTACTTC. It codes for CASSLDRNHEQYF.

There are a few counts of this clonotype. This sequence joins TRBV6-1 and TRBJ1-1; no clear D. The CDR3 runs to 13 residues. Between the trimmed V and J ends, which lost 8 bases and 0 bases, there was a span of 10 bases. Looked up from germline, CDR1 is MNHNS and CDR2 is SASEGT. The CDR3: CASGKRMNTEAFF. The DNA for the CDR3 is TGTGCCAGCGGCAAGAGGATGAACACTGAAGCTTTCTTT.

The chain is built from TRBV20-1 and TRBJ2-3; 8 positions agree with TRBD2. Germline CDR1 is DFQATT and CDR2 is SNEGSKA (reference sequence). The CDR3 length is 16 residues. The V segment lost 3 bases and the J segment 2 bases; nucleotides outside the gene matches: 10. CDR3 loop: CSASRGTSGTTDTQYF. The CDR3 DNA sequence: TGCAGTGCTAGTAGAGGGACTAGTGGAACCACAGATACGCAGTATTTT.

This clonotype was observed a handful of times. The J gene is TRBJ1-1, the V gene TRBV6-1; no clear D. The ends were cut back, 6 bases at V and 1 base at J, with 18 bases in the middle. CDR3 size: 16 residues. Germline CDR1 reads MNHNS; CDR2 reads SASEGT. The CDR3 spells CASSRLDAASNTEAFF. The DNA of the CDR3 is TGTGCCAGCAGCCGTCTGGACGCTGCATCGAACACTGAAGCTTTCTTT.

V usage is TRBV5-6 and J usage is TRBJ2-3, with 9 bases aligning to TRBD1. The V gene end was trimmed by 3 bases and the J gene end by 2 bases; junction bases not matched to a gene: 10. The length of the CDR3 is 17 residues. The V gene's germline CDR1 is SGHDT and CDR2 YYEEEE. The CDR3 nucleotides read TGTGCCAGCAGCTCGCTCAACAGGGGGCAGGACACAGATACGCAGTATTTT. Amino acid sequence: CASSSLNRGQDTDTQYF.

This clonotype was detected only a few times. The chain recombines TRBV11-2 with TRBJ1-5; 7 bases agree with TRBD1. Germline CDR1 is SGHAT and CDR2 is FQNNGV. V lost 5 bases, J lost 2 bases, and 6 bases stayed unmatched. The CDR3 is 15 residues long. CDR3 sequence (DNA): TGTGCCAGCAGCCTTGACAGGGTTGGCAATCAGCCCCAGCATTTT. Protein product: CASSLDRVGNQPQHF.

The table lists this clonotype with a few counts. The J gene is TRBJ2-3, the V gene TRBV20-1; 8 bases line up with TRBD2. CDR1 and CDR2 (germline): DFQATT, SNEGSKA (reference sequence). Losses at the gene ends were 1 base for V and 6 bases for J; bases not matched to a gene: 6. The CDR3 has 14 residues. The chain's CDR3 is CSARALAAPDTQYF. The CDR3 coding sequence is TGCAGTGCTAGAGCACTAGCGGCTCCGGATACGCAGTATTTT.

This clonotype was seen only once. The genes are TRBV7-2 and TRBJ2-7, with unresolved D. This CDR3 is built from 11 residues. V was cut by 1 base and J by 9 bases, with 7 bases left in between. Germline lookup yields CDR1 SGHTA and CDR2 FQGNSA. CDR3 nucleotide sequence: TGTGCCAGCAGCTTAGACGCCTGGCAGTACTTC. It encodes CASSLDAWQYF.

This clonotype was counted only a few times. This chain uses TRBV7-2 with TRBJ2-1, with 9 bases aligning to TRBD1. The germline CDR1 and CDR2 sequences are SGHTA and FQGNSA. J was trimmed by 7 bases and V by 7 bases; bases with no gene match: 11. The CDR3 consists of 15 residues. The CDR3, as DNA: TGTGCCAGCACCGAGGACAGGGGAATGTGGAATGAGCAGTTCTTC. Amino acids: CASTEDRGMWNEQFF.

The chain combines TRBV4-2 with TRBJ2-7; tentatively, D is TRBD2 (5 bases). This CDR3 region has 17 residues. Germline CDR1 reads LGHNA; CDR2 reads YNFKEQ. Trimming stripped 4 bases from V and 0 bases from J, with 19 bases between. CDR3 sequence reads: CASSPIEDSNSSYEQYF. CDR3 DNA: TGTGCCAGCAGCCCAATCGAGGACTCCAACAGCTCCTACGAGCAGTACTTC.

This clonotype was seen only a few times. The chain carries TRBV5-1 and TRBJ2-7, with unresolved D. Germline V gene sequence: CDR1 SGHRS, CDR2 YFSETQ. The CDR3 has 14 residues. With 1 base removed from V and 6 bases from J, the gap between germline ends came to 14 bases. In DNA, the CDR3 is TGCGCCAGCAGCTTGATCCCTCCGAACCCCGAGCAGTACTTC. Translated: CASSLIPPNPEQYF.

The chain links TRBV7-6 to TRBJ2-1, with a weak D call TRBD1 (6 bases). The CDR3 runs 13 residues. Deletions cut 3 bases from V and 6 bases from J, with 9 bases between. Germline CDR1 is SGHVS and CDR2 is FNYEAQ. The chain's CDR3 is CASSFGQINEQFF. CDR3 sequence (DNA): TGTGCCAGCAGCTTCGGACAGATCAATGAGCAGTTCTTC. Complete variable domain (other parts from reference TRBV7-6 and TRBJ2-1): GAGVSQSPRYKVTKRGQDVALRCDPISGHVSLYWYRQALGQGPEFLTYFNYEAQQDKSGLPNDRFSAERPEGSISTLTIQRTEQRDSAMYRCASSFGQINEQFFGPGTRLTVL.

The rearrangement uses TRBV27 and TRBJ2-1, with D possibly TRBD1 on 6 matching bases. V was clipped by 2 bases and J by 15 bases, with 14 bases between them. Germline CDR1 is MNHEY and CDR2 is SMNVEV (reference sequence). The CDR3 consists of 12 residues. CDR3 loop: CASSLGAQGWFF. The CDR3 DNA reads TGTGCCAGCAGTTTAGGGGCCCAGGGGTGGTTCTTC.

The rearrangement uses TRBV18 and TRBJ2-7; D is unclear. Looked up from germline, CDR1 is KGHSH and CDR2 is LQKENI. This CDR3 region has 14 residues. V gave up 3 bases and J gave up 2 bases, with 11 bases separating them. CDR3 bases: TGTGCCAGCTCACCTACGACACTTACCTACGAGCAGTACTTC. It specifies CASSPTTLTYEQYF.

This clonotype was observed at least ten times. The chain has TRBV5-1 and TRBJ2-1, with TRBD1 matching over 8 bases. Germline loops: CDR1 SGHRS, CDR2 YFSETQ. The CDR3 runs to 18 residues. V lost 2 bases and J lost 4; bases outside the gene matches: 14. The CDR3 DNA reads as TGCGCCAGCAGCTTCAATCCCCCCGGGACAGGAGTTTACAATGAGCAGTTCTTC. This gives the protein CASSFNPPGTGVYNEQFF.

This clonotype was recorded a few times. This chain links TRBV5-1 with TRBJ1-2; no definite D call. The CDR3 runs 13 residues. The ends were cut back, 4 bases at V and 4 bases at J, with 11 bases in the middle. Germline CDR1 is SGHRS and CDR2 is YFSETQ. CDR3 coding DNA: TGCGCCAGCAGCGACGAGGGCCTCTATGGCTACACCTTC. This translates into CASSDEGLYGYTF.

This clonotype was detected only a few times. V usage is TRBV7-3 and J usage is TRBJ2-3; D possibly corresponds to TRBD2 (6 bases). Trimming pared 5 bases from V and 5 bases from J, leaving 14 bases between. The CDR3 spans 14 residues. Germline assignment: CDR1 SGHTA and CDR2 FQGTGA. The CDR3 loop reads CASSPGVGGDTQYF. The CDR3 DNA follows: TGTGCCAGCAGCCCGGGGGTCGGGGGAGATACGCAGTATTTT.

J is TRBJ2-7 and V is TRBV4-1; 10 bases agree with TRBD2. Per germline, CDR1 MGHRA and CDR2 YSYEKL. The V segment lost 1 base and the J segment 7 bases; nucleotides outside the gene matches: 10. CDR3 size: 16 residues. The CDR3 DNA follows: TGCGCCAGCAGCCAAGTACTCGGGACTAGCGCAGGGGAGCAGTACTTC. Its translation is CASSQVLGTSAGEQYF.

This sequence joins TRBV20-1 and TRBJ2-7; D possibly matches TRBD1 or TRBD2 (5 bases each). CDR1 and CDR2 (germline): DFQATT, SNEGSKA (reference sequence). The CDR3 is 11 amino acids. V was cut by 5 bases and J by 5 bases, with 10 bases left in between. In DNA form, the CDR3 reads TGCAGTGCTGGGGGTTCGAACGAGCAGTACTTC. It specifies CSAGGSNEQYF.

This clonotype was picked up a small number of times. The chain links TRBV12-3 or TRBV12-4 to TRBJ1-5; 7 bases are shared with TRBD1. The CDR3 runs 18 residues. V lost 3 bases, J lost 7 bases, and 18 bases stayed unmatched. The DNA of the CDR3 is TGTGCCAGCAGTTTTAGGGCTATCCCAGGGGGGACGGGGCAGCCCCAGCATTTT. Translated, it gives CASSFRAIPGGTGQPQHF.

This clonotype turned up a few times. The gene calls are TRBV5-1 and TRBJ2-7; 12 nucleotides line up with TRBD2. CDR1 SGHRS and CDR2 YFSETQ come from the germline V gene. The CDR3 is 16 residues long. V lost 0 bases and J lost 5; bases outside the gene matches: 6. CDR3 sequence (DNA): TGCGCCAGCAGCTTGGGACTAGCGGGAGTCCTCCACGAGCAGTACTTC. Its translation is CASSLGLAGVLHEQYF.

V is TRBV20-1 and J is TRBJ2-7, with TRBD2 matching over 12 bases. The CDR3 is 15 amino acids. CDR1 and CDR2 (germline): DFQATT, SNEGSKA (reference sequence). With 6 bases clipped from V and 7 bases from J, the junction kept 13 bases outside the gene matches. The CDR3: CSATYGLAGRLEQYF. The CDR3 DNA follows: TGCAGTGCCACCTACGGACTAGCGGGGCGCCTAGAGCAGTACTTC.

Concerning this clonotype: The junction and the germline gene differ at one end; a read error may be behind it. This chain uses TRBV12-3 or TRBV12-4 with TRBJ1-1; TRBD1 is a possible D gene (6 bases). This CDR3 spans 13 amino acids. DNA of the CDR3: TGTGCCAGCAGTACAGGGTTGAACATTGAAGCTTTCTTT. This translates into CASSTGLNIEAFF.

This clonotype was picked up a small number of times. This chain connects TRBV6-1 to TRBJ2-3; 7 nucleotides match TRBD1. From germline, CDR1 is MNHNS and CDR2 SASEGT. V lost 7 bases to trimming and J lost 1 base; unmatched junction nucleotides: 5. The CDR3 loop spans 14 amino acids. In nucleotides, the CDR3 is TGTGCCAGCATGCAGGGGGTAGGCACAGATACGCAGTATTTT. Its translation is CASMQGVGTDTQYF.

This sequence joins TRBV20-1 and TRBJ1-6; possible D gene TRBD1, 6 bases. Per germline, CDR1 DFQATT and CDR2 SNEGSKA (reference sequence). The CDR3 covers 13 residues. The ends were cut back, 7 bases at V and 7 bases at J, with 14 bases in the middle. The CDR3 DNA is TGCAGTGTTCAAGCCCAGGGGAATTCACCCCTCCACTTT. This gives the protein CSVQAQGNSPLHF.

This clonotype has only a few counts. The chain uses TRBV12-3 or TRBV12-4 and TRBJ2-1; no definite D call. The CDR3 is 16 amino acids. V lost 3 bases to trimming and J lost 2 bases, with 14 bases between them. The CDR3 DNA reads TGTGCCAGCAGTTTGGGTCTCTCGGTTCCCTACAATGAGCAGTTCTTC. Its translation: CASSLGLSVPYNEQFF.

This chain uses TRBV4-3 with TRBJ1-1; no reliable D call. CDR1 and CDR2 from the germline V gene are LGHNA and YSLEER. The V and J ends lost 4 bases and 0 bases respectively, with 15 bases between them. This CDR3 has 16 residues. For the CDR3, the DNA is TGCGCCAGCAGCCGTCAACTCGGGTTCATGAACACTGAAGCTTTCTTT. Translation gives CASSRQLGFMNTEAFF.

The table lists this clonotype with a few counts. The chain couples TRBV6-5 to TRBJ1-4, with 8 bases matching TRBD1. CDR3 length equals 15 residues. CDR1 is MNHEY, CDR2 SVGAGI, per germline. V lost 2 bases and J lost 8; bases outside the gene matches: 7. CDR3 in DNA: TGTGCCAGCAGTTACCCGGACAGGGTGGAGGAAAAACTGTTTTTT. Translation gives CASSYPDRVEEKLFF.